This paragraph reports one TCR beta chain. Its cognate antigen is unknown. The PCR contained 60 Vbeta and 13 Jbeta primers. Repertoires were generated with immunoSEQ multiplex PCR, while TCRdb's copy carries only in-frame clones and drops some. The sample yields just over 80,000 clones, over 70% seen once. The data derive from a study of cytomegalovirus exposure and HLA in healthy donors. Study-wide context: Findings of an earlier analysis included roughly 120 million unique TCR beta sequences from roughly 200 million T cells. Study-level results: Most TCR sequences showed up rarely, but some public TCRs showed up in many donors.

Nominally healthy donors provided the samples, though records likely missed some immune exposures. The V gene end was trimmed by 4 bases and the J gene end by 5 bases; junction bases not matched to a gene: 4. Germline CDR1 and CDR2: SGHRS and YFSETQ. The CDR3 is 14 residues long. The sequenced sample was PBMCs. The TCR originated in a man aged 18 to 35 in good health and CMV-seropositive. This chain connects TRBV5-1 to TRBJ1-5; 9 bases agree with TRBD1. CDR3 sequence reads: CASSPRQGDQPQHF. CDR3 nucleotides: TGCGCCAGCAGCCCTCGACAGGGGGATCAGCCCCAGCATTTT.